One and the same sample provided the 32 T cell receptor beta chains below, sequenced in a study of cytomegalovirus exposure and HLA in healthy donors. This PCR relied on a set of 60 Vbeta primers and 13 Jbeta primers. Only in-frame clones appear in the TCRdb table, and some are missing; sequencing was by immunoSEQ multiplex PCR. The sample records more than 80,000 clones, about 70% being singletons. Sequencing was done on a sample of PBMCs. Every receptor here comes from a female donor in good health and CMV-seronegative.

The rearrangement links TRBV27 to TRBJ1-2; TRBD1 agrees at 8 bases. The V gene end was trimmed by 1 base and the J gene end by 1 base; junction bases not matched to a gene: 5. Germline V gene sequence: CDR1 MNHEY, CDR2 SMNVEV (reference sequence). The CDR3 runs to 16 residues. The CDR3, as DNA: TGTGCCAGCAGTTTATGGGGACAGGCGCTTAACTATGGCTACACCTTC. Encoded protein: CASSLWGQALNYGYTF.

Worth noting for this clone: The CDR3 ends on some other residue instead of the conserved phenylalanine or tryptophan, so this is likely a read error. The chain uses TRBV10-3 and TRBJ1-2; 7 bases map to TRBD1. The germline CDR1 and CDR2 sequences are ENHRY and SYGVKD. Unmatched junction bases numbered 12, after V lost 6 bases and J lost 2 bases. The CDR3 covers 16 residues. DNA of the CDR3: TGTGCCATCAGCTTGAAACAGGGGTCGGCAAACTATGGCTACACCCTC. It translates to CAISLKQGSANYGYTL.

V is TRBV29-1 and J is TRBJ2-5; 10 bases align to TRBD1. Germline V lookup: CDR1 SQVTM, CDR2 ANQGSEA. With 4 bases clipped from V and 3 bases from J, the junction kept 5 bases outside the gene matches. This CDR3 comprises 14 residues. CDR3 in DNA: TGCAGCGTTGCTACCGGGACAGGGGAAGAGACCCAGTACTTC. This translates into CSVATGTGEETQYF.

V is TRBV10-3 and J is TRBJ1-1, with a weak D call TRBD1 (5 bases). The germline V and J ends were trimmed by 2 bases and 7 bases, with 14 bases remaining between them. The CDR3 runs to 14 residues. Germline V gives CDR1 ENHRY, CDR2 SYGVKD. In nucleotides, the CDR3 is TGTGCCATCAGTGAGGGGGGGAGTATAGGTGAAGCTTTCTTT. It codes for CAISEGGSIGEAFF.

The V call is TRBV13, the J call TRBJ2-1; 7 bases are a match to TRBD1. V lost 6 bases to trimming and J lost 8 bases; unmatched junction nucleotides: 25. From germline, CDR1 is PRHDT and CDR2 FYEKMQ (reference sequence). The CDR3 has 19 residues. CDR3 in DNA: TGTGCCAGCAGTTCTCCTCTAAGGGGGCCGGGACAGAAGGACGATGAGCAGTTCTTC. Residues: CASSSPLRGPGQKDDEQFF.

The J gene is TRBJ2-5, the V gene TRBV2, with D unclear. The germline gives CDR1 SNHLY, CDR2 FYNNEI. The CDR3 runs to 12 residues. The V and J ends lost 0 bases and 5 bases respectively, with 4 bases between them. CDR3 nucleotides: TGTGCCAGCAGTGAAGCAGCCGAGACCCAGTACTTC. This sequence encodes CASSEAAETQYF.

V gene TRBV19 combines with J gene TRBJ1-5, with 7 bases aligning to TRBD1. Germline values: CDR1 LNHDA, CDR2 SQIVND (reference sequence). V lost 5 bases to trimming and J lost 5 bases; unmatched junction nucleotides: 9. CDR3 length: 15 residues. CDR3 sequence (DNA): TGTGCCAGTAGTGACAGGGCCGTAAGAGATCAGCCCCAGCATTTT. Protein: CASSDRAVRDQPQHF. Full variable domain (remainder filled in from reference TRBV19 and TRBJ1-5): DGGITQSPKYLFRKEGQNVTLSCEQNLNHDAMYWYRQDPGQGLRLIYYSQIVNDFQKGDIAEGYSVSREKKESFPLTVTSAQKNPTAFYLCASSDRAVRDQPQHFGDGTRLSIL.

This clone showed up just once. The chain has TRBV11-2 and TRBJ1-1; maybe TRBD1 (5 bases). The CDR3 runs 14 residues. Trimming took off 5 bases at V and 3 bases at J, with 13 bases between the two ends. Per the germline V gene, CDR1 is SGHAT and CDR2 is FQNNGV. The CDR3 region has the DNA TGTGCCAGCAGCCGAGGCAGGGAGGACACTGAAGCTTTCTTT. This sequence encodes CASSRGREDTEAFF.

This chain connects TRBV7-9 to TRBJ2-1, with 10 bases lining up with TRBD2. J lost 6 bases, V lost 4 bases, and 9 bases had no gene match. Germline values: CDR1 SEHNR, CDR2 FQNEAQ (reference sequence). There are 16 residues in the CDR3. The DNA of the CDR3 is TGTGCCAGCAGCTCCTCGGTACTAGCGGGGTTCAATGAGCAGTTCTTC. Residues: CASSSSVLAGFNEQFF.

The V gene is TRBV18, the J gene TRBJ1-4, with 12 bases matching TRBD1. The junction had 5 bases not matched to a gene; V was cut back by 6 bases and J by 6 bases. The CDR3 is 15 residues long. Looked up from germline, CDR1 is KGHSH and CDR2 is LQKENI. The CDR3 reads CASSRGQGADEKLFF. The CDR3 DNA is TGTGCCAGCTCCCGGGGACAGGGGGCGGATGAAAAACTGTTTTTT.

The chain is built from TRBV7-9 and TRBJ2-7, with 11 nucleotides matching TRBD2. The CDR3 is 15 residues long. V shed 5 bases and J 5 bases; nucleotides not matched to a gene: 8. Germline assignment: CDR1 SEHNR and CDR2 FQNEAQ (reference sequence). Here the CDR3 DNA reads TGTGCCAGCAGCGCCCGACTAGCGGGATCTAACGAGCAGTACTTC. This encodes CASSARLAGSNEQYF.

This chain uses TRBV9 with TRBJ2-5, with D possibly TRBD2 on 5 matching bases. The CDR3 loop spans 12 amino acids. The germline gives CDR1 SGDLS, CDR2 YYNGEE. V lost 2 bases and J 7 bases, leaving 9 bases between the germline ends. DNA for the CDR3: TGTGCCAGCAGCGTGGGAGAAGGGACCCAGTACTTC. As protein: CASSVGEGTQYF.

The chain carries TRBV27 and TRBJ2-7; 7 bases align to TRBD1. CDR3 size: 16 residues. V shed 1 base, J shed 1 base, and the junction held 7 bases outside the gene matches. The V gene's germline CDR1 is MNHEY and CDR2 SMNVEV (reference sequence). CDR3 sequence reads: CASSLFETGPSYEQYF. The CDR3 DNA sequence: TGTGCCAGCAGTTTATTCGAGACAGGGCCTTCCTACGAGCAGTACTTC.

The table lists this clone with a count of one. An end of the junction does not agree with germline; a read error may underlie this. The J gene is TRBJ2-7, the V gene TRBV7-9; D is ambiguous. This CDR3 spans 12 amino acids. Germline V CDR1 and CDR2: SEHNR, FQNEAQ (reference sequence). The chain's CDR3 is CSSSLGPYEQYF. The DNA of the CDR3 is TGTTCCAGCAGCTTAGGTCCATACGAGCAGTACTTC.

This chain joins TRBV7-9 and TRBJ2-2; D uncertain. Germline CDR1 is SEHNR and CDR2 is FQNEAQ (reference sequence). The CDR3 loop spans 11 amino acids. V gave up 3 bases and J gave up 9 bases, with 5 bases separating them. CDR3 loop: CASSLSRELFF. Written as DNA, the CDR3 is TGTGCCAGCAGCTTGTCTAGGGAGCTGTTTTTT.

The CDR3 sequence is CASSLAGGGTPYEQYF. The CDR3, as DNA: TGTGCCAGCAGCTTAGCAGGGGGGGGGACACCCTACGAGCAGTACTTC. The chain has TRBV7-2 and TRBJ2-7; possible D gene TRBD2, 7 bases. V lost 0 bases and J 2 bases, leaving 14 bases between the germline ends. The length of the CDR3 is 16 residues. In germline, CDR1 is SGHTA, CDR2 FQGNSA.

The chain joins TRBV21-1 to TRBJ2-3; the table names TRBD1, a call not compared with the DNA. TRBV21-1 counts as a pseudogene. The CDR3 consists of 12 residues. CDR3 in amino acids: CANYTADSRQYF. In DNA form, the CDR3 reads TGTGCCAATTACACTGCGGACAGTAGGCAGTATTTT.

The V call is TRBV6-1, the J call TRBJ2-5; 10 bases map to TRBD1. Germline lookup yields CDR1 MNHNS and CDR2 SASEGT. Trimming removed 7 bases from V and 4 bases from J; junction bases left unmatched: 6. The CDR3 runs to 14 residues. The CDR3: CASTRQGARETQYF. The CDR3 nucleotides read TGTGCCAGCACACGACAGGGGGCGCGAGAGACCCAGTACTTC.

The chain combines TRBV10-2 with TRBJ2-5; D may be TRBD1 (8 bases). The CDR3 spans 15 residues. The V end lost 6 bases, the J end lost 3 bases, and 17 bases lay between the germline ends. Per the germline V gene, CDR1 is WSHSY and CDR2 is SAAADI. The CDR3 bases are TGCGCCAGCAGCCAAGCGGGACAGGCGAAAGAGACCCAGTACTTC. Its protein product is CASSQAGQAKETQYF.

This clone was seen only a few times. J is TRBJ1-6 and V is TRBV18; D gene unclear. Trimming pared 0 bases from V and 7 bases from J, leaving 10 bases between. CDR1 is KGHSH and CDR2 is LQKENI in the germline V gene. This CDR3 has 15 amino acids. The CDR3 protein is CASSPPWQRNSPLHF. For the CDR3, the DNA is TGTGCCAGCTCACCACCGTGGCAGCGAAATTCACCCCTCCACTTT. The whole variable domain, filled in from reference TRBV18 and TRBJ1-6, reads NAGVMQNPRHLVRRRGQEARLRCSPMKGHSHVYWYRQLPEEGLKFMVYLQKENIIDESGMPKERFSAEFPKEGPSILRIQQVVRGDSAAYFCASSPPWQRNSPLHFGNGTRLTVT.

This rearrangement joins TRBV10-3 to TRBJ2-1, with TRBD2 matching 14 bases. After removal of 6 bases from V and 9 bases from J, the junction contained 7 bases not matched to a gene. CDR1 ENHRY and CDR2 SYGVKD come from the germline V gene. The CDR3 runs to 15 residues. CDR3 coding DNA: TGTGCCATCAGGGGACTAGCGGGAGTGGAGGGTGAGCAGTTCTTC. As protein: CAIRGLAGVEGEQFF.

J is TRBJ1-1 and V is TRBV2; D is undetermined. Trimming stripped 7 bases from V and 1 base from J, with 10 bases between. CDR1 and CDR2 (germline): SNHLY, FYNNEI. CDR3 length: 13 residues. The CDR3 loop reads CASTDFGNTEAFF. CDR3 DNA: TGTGCCAGCACCGACTTTGGGAACACTGAAGCTTTCTTT.

CDR3 sequence reads: CASSLSGFNTGELFF. The CDR3 DNA reads TGTGCCAGCAGCCTTAGCGGGTTTAACACCGGGGAGCTGTTTTTT. V is TRBV9 and J is TRBJ2-2, with 7 bases identical to TRBD2. Germline V CDR1 and CDR2: SGDLS, YYNGEE. This CDR3 comprises 15 residues. V gave up 4 bases and J gave up 2 bases; unmatched junction bases: 5.

This clone was seen only a few times. The rearrangement joins TRBV27 to TRBJ1-5, with TRBD1 matching over 8 bases. After removal of 6 bases from V and 2 bases from J, the junction contained 6 bases not matched to a gene. Germline CDR1 reads MNHEY; CDR2 reads SMNVEV (reference sequence). The CDR3 sequence is 15 residues long. CDR3: CASSNTGGGNQPQHF. CDR3 sequence (DNA): TGTGCCAGCAGCAACACAGGGGGTGGCAATCAGCCCCAGCATTTT.

The rearrangement links TRBV6-5 to TRBJ1-6; 10 bases line up with TRBD1. Germline CDR1 is MNHEY and CDR2 is SVGAGI. J was trimmed by 10 bases and V by 10 bases; bases with no gene match: 13. The CDR3 contains 15 residues. The CDR3 DNA is TGTGCCACCTCGGCGTCCGGGACAGGGGAATCACCCCTCCACTTT. Encoded protein: CATSASGTGESPLHF.

The rearrangement joins TRBV5-1 to TRBJ2-7; perhaps TRBD2 as D (7 bases). This CDR3 contains 15 residues. Between the trimmed V and J ends, which lost 3 bases and 1 base, there was a span of 14 bases. Germline V gene lookup returns CDR1 SGHRS and CDR2 YFSETQ. The CDR3 bases are TGCGCCAGCAGCTCCCTAGGGGGGGCATCCTACGAGCAGTACTTC. Amino acids: CASSSLGGASYEQYF.

The rearrangement links TRBV11-1 to TRBJ2-7; 8 bases agree with TRBD1. Per germline, CDR1 SGHAT and CDR2 FQDESV (reference sequence). CDR3 length: 14 amino acids. Trimming cost V 3 bases and J 2 bases; bases outside gene matches: 3. The CDR3 sequence is CASSFGTGAYEQYF. CDR3 nucleotides: TGTGCCAGCAGCTTCGGGACAGGAGCCTACGAGCAGTACTTC.

This clone turned up a few times. Sequence at one end of the junction differs from germline and may be a read error. This chain links TRBV6-6 with TRBJ2-7; the D gene is possibly TRBD2 (6 bases). This CDR3 is 12 amino acids long. The V gene's germline CDR1 is MNHNY and CDR2 SVGAGI (reference sequence). For the CDR3, the DNA is TGTGCCAGCAGTTACTCATCGGACTACTCGTTCTTC. Protein: CASSYSSDYSFF.

The J gene is TRBJ2-7, the V gene TRBV2, with TRBD1 matching over 9 bases. From germline, CDR1 is SNHLY and CDR2 FYNNEI. J gave up 0 bases and V 4 bases, and 1 base lay outside the gene matches. CDR3 length: 14 amino acids. The CDR3 protein is CASSGDRASYEQYF. The CDR3 DNA reads TGTGCCAGCAGTGGGGACAGGGCCTCCTACGAGCAGTACTTC.

The rearrangement links TRBV5-1 to TRBJ2-5; tentative D call: TRBD2 (6 bases). Trimming stripped 0 bases from V and 3 bases from J, with 12 bases between. The CDR3 has 15 residues. Germline CDR1 is SGHRS and CDR2 is YFSETQ. The CDR3 reads CASSLGTSSKETQYF. For the CDR3, the DNA is TGCGCCAGCAGCTTGGGAACTAGCTCAAAAGAGACCCAGTACTTC.

The chain joins TRBV5-1 to TRBJ2-3, with 8 bases aligning to TRBD2. Germline CDR1 and CDR2: SGHRS and YFSETQ. The CDR3 is made up of 17 amino acids. J gave up 7 bases and V 4 bases, and 17 bases lay outside the gene matches. The CDR3 DNA reads TGCGCCAGCAGCGTCCCTCGGCGGGGGGCGCCGAGCAATACGCAGTATTTT. Translated, it gives CASSVPRRGAPSNTQYF.

This chain joins TRBV5-1 and TRBJ1-4, with a weak D call TRBD1 (6 bases). The germline V and J ends were trimmed by 0 bases and 4 bases, with 16 bases remaining between them. Per germline, CDR1 SGHRS and CDR2 YFSETQ. CDR3 length: 17 amino acids. CDR3 DNA sequence: TGCGCCAGCAGCTTGGGTCCAGACAGGAAACGTAATGAAAAACTGTTTTTT. As protein: CASSLGPDRKRNEKLFF.